Each of the 24 T cell receptor beta chains below was sequenced from the same sample in a study of cytomegalovirus exposure and HLA in healthy donors. Primers: 60 Vbeta forward and 13 Jbeta reverse. The protocol was immunoSEQ multiplex PCR, while the TCRdb copy is restricted to in-frame clones and leaves out a portion. This table has around 62,000 clones, approximately 78% appearing once. The sequenced sample consisted of PBMCs. These receptors were collected from a woman in her twenties or thirties in good health and CMV-seronegative.

CDR3 sequence reads: CASSLAGTSGETSTDTQYF. The CDR3 DNA reads as TGTGCCAGCAGCTTAGCCGGGACTAGCGGGGAAACTAGCACAGATACGCAGTATTTT. This chain joins TRBV7-2 and TRBJ2-3, with 13 positions matching TRBD2. The CDR3 extends over 19 amino acids. CDR1 is SGHTA, CDR2 FQGNSA, per germline. Trimming at V came to 0 bases and at J to 0 bases, leaving 6 bases not matched to a gene.

This sequence joins TRBV5-1 and TRBJ2-1; no clear D. The CDR3 contains 14 residues. The V end was cut by 0 bases, the J end by 5 bases, with 9 bases between. The germline V gene encodes CDR1 SGHRS and CDR2 YFSETQ. The CDR3: CASSLVTENNEQFF. Written as DNA, the CDR3 is TGCGCCAGCAGCTTGGTGACTGAGAACAATGAGCAGTTCTTC. Full variable domain (missing parts from reference TRBV5-1 and TRBJ2-1): KAGVTQTPRYLIKTRGQQVTLSCSPISGHRSVSWYQQTPGQGLQFLFEYFSETQRNKGNFPGRFSGRQFSNSRSEMNVSTLELGDSALYLCASSLVTENNEQFFGPGTRLTVL.

CDR3 DNA: TGCGCCAGCAGCTTAACAGGAAGTTCCCCTAATGAAAAACTGTTTTTT. This codes for CASSLTGSSPNEKLFF. The V call is TRBV5-1, the J call TRBJ1-4; a possible D gene is TRBD1 (5 bases). Per germline, CDR1 SGHRS and CDR2 YFSETQ. This CDR3 is 16 amino acids long. The germline V and J ends were trimmed by 2 bases and 3 bases, with 14 bases remaining between them.

The gene calls are TRBV21-1 and TRBJ1-1; no DNA check was done on the table's D call, TRBD1. TRBV21-1 is listed as a pseudogene. This CDR3 region has 18 residues. The CDR3 region is CASSKESGQGRLNTEAFF. CDR3 DNA sequence: TGTGCCAGCAGCAAAGAATCAGGACAGGGCAGATTGAACACTGAAGCTTTCTTT.

This chain connects TRBV19 to TRBJ2-1, with TRBD1 matching over 10 bases. Per germline, CDR1 LNHDA and CDR2 SQIVND (reference sequence). The CDR3 is 17 amino acids. With V trimmed by 6 bases and J by 0 bases, 8 bases remained unmatched. The CDR3 sequence is CASSRPRTGGSYNEQFF. DNA of the CDR3: TGTGCCAGTAGCCGACCTCGGACAGGGGGCTCCTACAATGAGCAGTTCTTC.

The V and J genes are TRBV7-9 and TRBJ2-7, with D tentatively TRBD1 (6 bases). The CDR3 loop spans 15 amino acids. Germline assignment: CDR1 SEHNR and CDR2 FQNEAQ (reference sequence). The V end was cut by 5 bases, the J end by 3 bases, with 17 bases between. This chain's CDR3 is CASSRPIRGIYEQYF. CDR3 DNA: TGTGCCAGCAGCCGCCCGATAAGGGGGATCTACGAGCAGTACTTC.

In this sample, this clone turned up a few times. The chain couples TRBV4-1 to TRBJ2-7, with 7 nucleotides matching TRBD1. This CDR3 has 14 residues. The junction had 5 bases not matched to a gene; V was cut back by 4 bases and J by 2 bases. Per the germline V gene, CDR1 is MGHRA and CDR2 is YSYEKL. CDR3 loop: CASSPGGYTYEQYF. DNA for the CDR3: TGCGCCAGCAGCCCAGGGGGATACACCTACGAGCAGTACTTC.

This chain uses TRBV7-9 with TRBJ2-7; D is uncertain. CDR1 and CDR2 from the germline V gene are SEHNR and FQNEAQ (reference sequence). The CDR3 has 14 residues. The V gene lost 4 bases and the J gene lost 3 bases, with 13 bases spanning the gap. This chain's CDR3 is CASSSLQQSYEQYF. The DNA for the CDR3 is TGTGCCAGCAGCTCACTCCAACAGAGCTACGAGCAGTACTTC.

The chain carries TRBV27 and TRBJ2-7; D call uncertain. Germline loops: CDR1 MNHEY, CDR2 SMNVEV (reference sequence). The CDR3 runs to 15 residues. Between the trimmed V and J ends, which lost 6 bases and 0 bases, there was a span of 15 bases. The CDR3, as DNA: TGTGCCAGCAGCCTACAGTGGCAGCCCTCCTACGAGCAGTACTTC. It translates to CASSLQWQPSYEQYF.

The V and J genes are TRBV11-2 and TRBJ2-7; D remains unclear. Per the germline V gene, CDR1 is SGHAT and CDR2 is FQNNGV. This CDR3 contains 15 residues. With 6 bases removed from V and 7 bases from J, the gap between germline ends came to 22 bases. This CDR3 reads CASSSNPGSRCEQYF. The CDR3 DNA sequence: TGTGCCAGCAGTTCTAATCCGGGTTCCCGGTGTGAGCAGTACTTC.

CDR3: CANRRDTTNEKLFF. In DNA, the CDR3 is TGTGCCAATAGAAGGGACACAACTAATGAAAAACTGTTTTTT. The chain combines TRBV2 with TRBJ1-4; tentative D call: TRBD1 (6 bases). The V end was cut by 10 bases, the J end by 0 bases, with 12 bases between. CDR3 length: 14 amino acids. Per the germline V gene, CDR1 is SNHLY and CDR2 is FYNNEI.

CDR3 bases: TGCACCAGCAGCCAAGATCTCGCCCCTAGGAGGCATGGCTACACCTTC. As protein: CTSSQDLAPRRHGYTF. The rearrangement joins TRBV1 to TRBJ1-2. TRBV1 is a pseudogene. The CDR3 has 16 residues.

The gene calls are TRBV2 and TRBJ1-6; 9 bases match TRBD1. CDR1 and CDR2 from the germline V gene are SNHLY and FYNNEI. The CDR3 runs 12 residues. Trimming cost V 8 bases and J 10 bases; bases outside gene matches: 3. The CDR3 reads CASGTGKSPLHF. CDR3 DNA sequence: TGTGCCAGCGGGACAGGGAAGTCACCCCTCCACTTT. Filled out from reference TRBV2 and TRBJ1-6, the complete variable domain reads EPEVTQTPSHQVTQMGQEVILRCVPISNHLYFYWYRQILGQKVEFLVSFYNNEISEKSEIFDDQFSVERPDGSNFTLKIRSTKLEDSAMYFCASGTGKSPLHFGNGTRLTVT.

This clone has only one observation. The gene calls are TRBV19 and TRBJ2-5; 11 bases align to TRBD2. In germline, CDR1 is LNHDA, CDR2 SQIVND (reference sequence). The CDR3 is 18 residues long. J gave up 4 bases and V 3 bases, and 13 bases lay outside the gene matches. The CDR3 nucleotides read TGTGCCAGTAGTATGAGCCATAGCGGGGGGGCCAGGGGAGAGACCCAGTACTTC. Residues: CASSMSHSGGARGETQYF.

V and J are TRBV7-2 and TRBJ2-5; 12 bases map to TRBD2. Germline-derived CDR1 and CDR2 are SGHTA and FQGNSA. Trimming at V came to 5 bases and at J to 0 bases, leaving 4 bases not matched to a gene. The CDR3 runs to 16 residues. This chain's CDR3 is CASSMSSGGDQETQYF. In DNA, the CDR3 is TGTGCCAGCAGCATGTCTAGCGGGGGGGACCAAGAGACCCAGTACTTC.

The rearrangement uses TRBV4-1 and TRBJ2-1, with TRBD1 matching over 9 bases. This CDR3 region has 17 residues. The germline V gene has CDR1 MGHRA and CDR2 YSYEKL. The V gene end was trimmed by 1 base and the J gene end by 8 bases; junction bases not matched to a gene: 12. This CDR3 is CASSQAVPGQGGYEQFF. CDR3 in DNA: TGCGCCAGCAGCCAAGCGGTACCGGGACAGGGAGGATATGAGCAGTTCTTC.

This chain uses TRBV18 with TRBJ2-7, with TRBD1 matching over 9 bases. The CDR3 loop spans 15 amino acids. Unmatched junction bases numbered 4, after V lost 0 bases and J lost 4 bases. CDR1 and CDR2 (germline): KGHSH, LQKENI. The CDR3 is CASSPPVTGGYEQYF. In DNA form, the CDR3 reads TGTGCCAGCTCACCACCTGTGACAGGGGGGTACGAGCAGTACTTC.

The gene calls are TRBV5-1 and TRBJ2-5; D possibly corresponds to TRBD2 (6 bases). Germline lookup yields CDR1 SGHRS and CDR2 YFSETQ. The V end lost 4 bases, the J end lost 4 bases, and 14 bases lay between the germline ends. There are 14 residues in the CDR3. CDR3 loop: CASSPGVGGETQYF. CDR3 in DNA: TGCGCCAGCAGCCCTGGCGTGGGGGGAGAGACCCAGTACTTC.

This clone was seen a handful of times. The rearrangement links TRBV5-8 to TRBJ1-5, with a tentative D call TRBD1 (5 bases). The ends were cut back, 0 bases at V and 2 bases at J, with 15 bases in the middle. The CDR3 length is 17 residues. Germline V lookup: CDR1 SGHTS, CDR2 YDEGEE. The CDR3 nucleotides read TGTGCCAGCAGCTTGGGGGCCGGGGGAGGCGGCAATCAGCCCCAGCATTTT. Amino acids: CASSLGAGGGGNQPQHF.

J is TRBJ2-6 and V is TRBV19; TRBD1 matches 8 bases. V lost 5 bases to trimming and J lost 2 bases; unmatched junction nucleotides: 2. The CDR3 spans 15 residues. Germline V gene sequence: CDR1 LNHDA, CDR2 SQIVND (reference sequence). The CDR3 spells CASSPDRAGANVLTF. In nucleotides, the CDR3 is TGTGCCAGTAGTCCGGACAGGGCTGGGGCCAACGTCCTGACTTTC.

The chain uses TRBV7-8 and TRBJ1-5; the match to TRBD1 covers 9 bases. Trimming cost V 1 base and J 7 bases; bases outside gene matches: 8. The CDR3 loop spans 16 amino acids. From germline, CDR1 is SGHVS and CDR2 FQNEAQ. The CDR3: CASSLEGTGLRQPQHF. CDR3 nucleotides: TGTGCCAGCAGCTTAGAAGGGACAGGGCTTCGCCAGCCCCAGCATTTT.

This clone was detected a few times. The gene calls are TRBV18 and TRBJ1-5; D is uncertain. Germline CDR1 and CDR2: KGHSH and LQKENI. The CDR3 contains 15 residues. Trimming stripped 6 bases from V and 4 bases from J, with 16 bases between. CDR3 in amino acids: CASSSAGVGNQPQHF. The CDR3 nucleotides read TGTGCCAGCTCCTCGGCCGGAGTTGGGAATCAGCCCCAGCATTTT.

The rearrangement joins TRBV25-1 to TRBJ2-7; a possible D gene is TRBD2 (6 bases). Deletions cut 2 bases from V and 1 base from J, with 12 bases between. This CDR3 contains 15 residues. Germline loops: CDR1 MGHDK, CDR2 SYGVNS. This chain's CDR3 is CASSEPGLRSYEQYF. CDR3 DNA sequence: TGTGCCAGCAGTGAACCGGGACTGAGATCCTACGAGCAGTACTTC.

The chain joins TRBV6-5 to TRBJ2-7, with 8 bases aligning to TRBD1. This CDR3 spans 13 amino acids. The V segment lost 5 bases and the J segment 3 bases; nucleotides outside the gene matches: 3. From germline, CDR1 is MNHEY and CDR2 SVGAGI. CDR3 region: CASSPGQDYEQYF. CDR3 sequence (DNA): TGTGCCAGCAGTCCGGGACAGGACTACGAGCAGTACTTC.